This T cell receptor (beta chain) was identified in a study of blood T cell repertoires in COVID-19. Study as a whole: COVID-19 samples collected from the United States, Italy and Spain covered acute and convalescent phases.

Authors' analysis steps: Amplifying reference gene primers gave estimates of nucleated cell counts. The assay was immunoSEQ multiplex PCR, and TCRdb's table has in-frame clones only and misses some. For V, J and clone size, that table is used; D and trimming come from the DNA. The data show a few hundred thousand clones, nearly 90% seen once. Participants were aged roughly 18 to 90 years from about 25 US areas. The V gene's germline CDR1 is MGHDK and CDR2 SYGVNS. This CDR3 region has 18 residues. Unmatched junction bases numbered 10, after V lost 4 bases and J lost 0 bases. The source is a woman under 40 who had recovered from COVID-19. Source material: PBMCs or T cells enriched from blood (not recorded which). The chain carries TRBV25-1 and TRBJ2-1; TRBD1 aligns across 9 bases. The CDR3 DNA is TGTGCCAGCAGTGCCCCGGGACAGGGCTGGAGCTCCTACAATGAGCAGTTCTTC. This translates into CASSAPGQGWSSYNEQFF.